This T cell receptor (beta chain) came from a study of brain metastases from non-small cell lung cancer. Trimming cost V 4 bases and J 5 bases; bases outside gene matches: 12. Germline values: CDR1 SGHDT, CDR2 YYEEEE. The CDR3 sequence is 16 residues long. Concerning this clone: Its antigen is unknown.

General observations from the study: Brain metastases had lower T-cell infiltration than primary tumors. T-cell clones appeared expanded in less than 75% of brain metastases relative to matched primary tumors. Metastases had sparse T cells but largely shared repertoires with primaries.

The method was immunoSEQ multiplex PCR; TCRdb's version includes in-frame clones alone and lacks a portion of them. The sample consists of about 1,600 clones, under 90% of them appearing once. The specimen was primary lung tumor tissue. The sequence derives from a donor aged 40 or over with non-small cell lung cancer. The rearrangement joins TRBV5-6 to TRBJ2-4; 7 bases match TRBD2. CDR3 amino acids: CASSLTGGGGQNIQYF. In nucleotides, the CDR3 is TGTGCCAGCAGCCTCACGGGCGGGGGAGGTCAAAACATTCAGTACTTC.